This TCR beta chain was profiled in a study of identical twins. General study results and limits: There were fewer insertions in abundant cord blood beta clonotypes, but memory repertoires showed no such pattern. Potential partial confounding of zero-insertion analyses by invariant MAIT and iNKT cells was noted.

CDR1 SGHAT and CDR2 FQNNGV come from the germline V gene. CDR3 size: 14 residues. Trimming took 5 bases from V and 6 from J; bases not matched to a gene: 8. A word on this clonotype: Its specificity is not known.

Unique molecular identifiers were present on the cDNA, and a universal primer site came from template switching. TCRdb used MiXCR to reprocess the 5' RACE reads, holding one entry per CDR3 protein. This repertoire shows about 790,000 distinct CDR3 sequences, 18% found once; its top ten account for around 13%. The data were also submitted as part of a second study, on T cells expressing NK-cell markers. From that study: Sorted T-cell subsets CD3+CD56+NKG2C+, CD3+CD56+NKG2C- and CD3+CD56-NKG2C+ were TCR beta-sequenced.

Material: PBMCs. The sequence derives from a woman aged 18-29 years in good health. The chain links TRBV11-2 to TRBJ1-1; 8 bases are a match to TRBD1. The CDR3 DNA is TGTGCCAGCAGCCTAAACAGGGGGACCTCTGAAGCTTTCTTT. Translated: CASSLNRGTSEAFF.